This entry lists 24 T cell receptor beta chains sequenced from one sample in a study of CD8+CD57+ T cells in acquired aplastic anemia. Using genomic DNA as the template, TCR beta VDJ and CDR3 profiling was carried out. TCRdb reprocessed the reads via MiXCR and lists one record per CDR3 protein. This repertoire shows some 160,000 distinct CDR3 sequences, around 47% found once; its top ten account for roughly 3.2%. Previously, flow cytometry had revealed CD8+CD57+ cell expansion in the patients chosen for sequencing. The sequencing sample was made of sorted CD4+, CD8+, or CD8+CD57+ T cells (not recorded which) from PBMCs. These receptor sequences come from a human donor with aplastic anemia.

With regard to this clonotype: A read error is possible here, since a much larger clone lies one base away. Without the conserved terminal phenylalanine or tryptophan, this CDR3 likely stems from a read error. The chain is built from TRBV4-3 and TRBJ1-2; 7 nucleotides align to TRBD1. Germline loops: CDR1 LGHNA, CDR2 YSLEER. V dropped 0 bases and J dropped 2; count of bases not matched to a gene: 3. The CDR3 consists of 15 residues. The CDR3 DNA sequence: TGCGCCAGCAGCCAAGAGGCACAGGGGAACTATGGCTACACCGTC. It yields the protein CASSQEAQGNYGYTV.

The gene calls are TRBV12-3 or TRBV12-4 and TRBJ1-1; D is undetermined. The length of the CDR3 is 17 residues. V lost 1 base to trimming and J lost 1 base, with 16 bases between them. The CDR3: CASSLVWSGGTNTEAFF. The CDR3 bases are TGTGCCAGCAGTTTAGTGTGGTCAGGAGGAACGAACACTGAAGCTTTCTTT.

V and J are TRBV29-1 and TRBJ1-1, with TRBD1 as a possible D gene (6 bases). V was clipped by 2 bases and J by 4 bases, with 11 bases between them. Germline V gives CDR1 SQVTM, CDR2 ANQGSEA. CDR3 size: 13 residues. The CDR3 DNA follows: TGCAGCGTTGAAACAGGGATGGGCACTGAAGCTTTCTTT. Residues: CSVETGMGTEAFF.

The J gene is TRBJ1-5, the V gene TRBV29-1; TRBD1 aligns across 7 bases. The CDR3 length is 12 residues. Germline V CDR1 and CDR2: SQVTM, ANQGSEA. Trimming at V came to 6 bases and at J to 4 bases, leaving 3 bases not matched to a gene. The DNA for the CDR3 is TGCAGCGTAGCGACAGGGAATCAGCCCCAGCATTTT. Translating gives CSVATGNQPQHF. Supplemented by reference TRBV29-1 and TRBJ1-5, the full variable domain reads SAVISQKPSRDICQRGTSLTIQCQVDSQVTMMFWYRQQPGQSLTLIATANQGSEATYESGFVIDKFPISRPNLTFSTLTVSNMSPEDSSIYLCSVATGNQPQHFGDGTRLSIL.

This chain connects TRBV6-1 to TRBJ2-7; D uncertain. The CDR3 is 13 amino acids. Germline lookup yields CDR1 MNHNS and CDR2 SASEGT. The CDR3 region is CASRNGARYEQYV. Here the CDR3 DNA reads TGTGCTAGCAGGAACGGAGCGAGGTACGAGCAGTACGTC.

The sample holds many counts of this clonotype. This CDR3 is CASSLGWEKTGELFF. The CDR3 DNA sequence: TGTGCCAGCAGCTTAGGGTGGGAGAAGACCGGGGAGCTGTTTTTT. The chain carries TRBV7-2 and TRBJ2-2; possibly TRBD2 for D (5 bases). V lost 1 base and J lost 5, with 11 bases in between. This CDR3 region has 15 residues. Germline CDR1 and CDR2: SGHTA and FQGNSA.

The chain combines TRBV5-4 with TRBJ1-1; D ambiguous. V lost 0 bases and J 0 bases, leaving 12 bases between the germline ends. Germline CDR1 reads SGHNT; CDR2 reads YYREEE (reference sequence). The CDR3 is 16 residues long. The CDR3 DNA sequence: TGTGCCAGCAGCTTGGGGTCGTCGGGGATGAACACTGAAGCTTTCTTT. Translated, it gives CASSLGSSGMNTEAFF.

This clonotype was picked up many times. The rearrangement links TRBV28 to TRBJ1-2; D not resolved. The CDR3 has 13 residues. The V gene's germline CDR1 is MDHEN and CDR2 SYDVKM. Trimming stripped 5 bases from V and 6 bases from J, with 13 bases between. The CDR3 reads CASSPVRKDGYTF. In DNA form, the CDR3 reads TGTGCCAGCAGTCCGGTCCGGAAGGATGGCTACACCTTC.

The chain uses TRBV7-2 and TRBJ1-4; 11 nucleotides agree with TRBD1. The V gene's germline CDR1 is SGHTA and CDR2 FQGNSA. This CDR3 has 14 amino acids. Trimming at V came to 8 bases and at J to 8 bases, leaving 7 bases not matched to a gene. CDR3 amino acids: CASASGQGAEKLFF. The CDR3 DNA is TGTGCCAGCGCATCCGGACAGGGGGCAGAAAAACTGTTTTTT.

This clonotype was seen a handful of times. The chain recombines TRBV13 with TRBJ2-3, with D possibly being TRBD1 (6 bases). The V gene's germline CDR1 is PRHDT and CDR2 FYEKMQ (reference sequence). The CDR3 has 16 residues. V was shortened by 5 bases and J by 3 bases, with 18 bases between the two germline ends. The CDR3, as DNA: TGTGCCAGCAGCCCGCGTAGGGGGAGTAGGACAGATACGCAGTATTTT. It specifies CASSPRRGSRTDTQYF.

This clonotype has ten or more counts. V is TRBV15 and J is TRBJ2-7, with 8 bases fitting TRBD2. V shed 2 bases and J 7 bases; nucleotides not matched to a gene: 13. This CDR3 is 16 amino acids long. Per germline, CDR1 LNHNV and CDR2 YYDKDF (reference sequence). In DNA, the CDR3 is TGTGCCACCAGCAGATTCGGACTAGCCGCGACCCGGGAGCAGTACGTC. Its translation is CATSRFGLAATREQYV.

This clonotype occurred many times. The gene calls are TRBV20-1 and TRBJ1-6; 7 nucleotides line up with TRBD1. The trim removed 0 bases at V and 7 bases at J, leaving 15 bases unmatched. CDR1 and CDR2 (germline): DFQATT, SNEGSKA (reference sequence). The CDR3 totals 18 residues. The CDR3 here is CSARDQAKSTGKNSPLHF. The CDR3, as DNA: TGCAGTGCTAGAGATCAAGCTAAATCGACAGGGAAGAATTCACCCCTCCACTTT.

The chain has TRBV29-1 and TRBJ2-7; 7 nucleotides match TRBD1. There are 15 residues in the CDR3. Per germline, CDR1 SQVTM and CDR2 ANQGSEA. V gave up 3 bases and J gave up 6 bases; unmatched junction bases: 14. The CDR3 reads CSVDGAGGFGGEQYF. The CDR3 nucleotides read TGCAGCGTTGATGGGGCAGGGGGTTTTGGGGGCGAGCAGTACTTC.

This clonotype has at least ten counts. The chain uses TRBV11-3 and TRBJ2-2, with a weak D call TRBD1 (6 bases). From germline, CDR1 is SGHNT and CDR2 YENEEA. The V gene lost 1 base and the J gene lost 1 base, with 10 bases spanning the gap. This CDR3 has 16 amino acids. DNA for the CDR3: TGTGCCAGCAGCTTAGGAACACAGGGGAACACCGGGGAGCTGTTTTTT. The encoded protein is CASSLGTQGNTGELFF. The whole variable domain, remainder taken from reference TRBV11-3 and TRBJ2-2, is EAGVVQSPRYKIIEKKQPVAFWCNPISGHNTLYWYLQNLGQGPELLIRYENEEAVDDSQLPKDRFSAERLKGVDSTLKIQPAELGDSAVYLCASSLGTQGNTGELFFGEGSRLTVL.

As concerns this clonotype: With a much larger clone just one base away, this may be a read error. The rearrangement joins TRBV5-1 to TRBJ2-5; 9 positions match TRBD2. There are 15 residues in the CDR3. Germline V gene lookup returns CDR1 SGHRS and CDR2 YFSETQ. V was pared by 4 bases and J by 11 bases, with 15 bases of the junction left unmatched. This CDR3 reads CASSRSGTSNNEQYF. DNA of the CDR3: TGCGCCAGCAGCAGATCCGGGACTAGCAACAATGAGCAGTACTTC. The whole variable domain, filled in from reference TRBV5-1 and TRBJ2-5, reads KAGVTQTPRYLIKTRGQQVTLSCSPISGHRSVSWYQQTPGQGLQFLFEYFSETQRNKGNFPGRFSGRQFSNSRSEMNVSTLELGDSALYLCASSRSGTSNNEQYFGPGTRLLVL.

The chain is built from TRBV3-1 and TRBJ2-1; 9 bases line up with TRBD2. This CDR3 is 18 amino acids long. V gave up 0 bases and J gave up 0 bases; unmatched junction bases: 6. Germline CDR1 and CDR2: LGHDT and YNNKEL (reference sequence). The CDR3 region is CASSQDVGGRVSYNEQFF. The CDR3 region has the DNA TGTGCCAGCAGCCAAGATGTCGGCGGGAGGGTCTCCTACAATGAGCAGTTCTTC.

V usage is TRBV9 and J usage is TRBJ1-2, with TRBD1 matching 9 bases. The CDR3 consists of 12 residues. The germline V gene has CDR1 SGDLS and CDR2 YYNGEE. V shed 4 bases, J shed 13 bases, and the junction held 8 bases outside the gene matches. The CDR3 nucleotides read TGTGCCAGCAGCACCGGGACAGGGACATGCACCTTC. Translating it yields CASSTGTGTCTF.

The chain combines TRBV10-3 with TRBJ1-1; D gene uncertain. The germline V gene has CDR1 ENHRY and CDR2 SYGVKD. The CDR3 length is 15 residues. Deletions cut 5 bases from V and 0 bases from J, with 13 bases between. The CDR3, as DNA: TGTGCCATCAGTCCCGACCCGGGAATGAACACTGAAGCTTTCTTT. It specifies CAISPDPGMNTEAFF.

This chain uses TRBV2 with TRBJ1-5, with D uncertain. CDR1 SNHLY and CDR2 FYNNEI come from the germline V gene. The V end lost 4 bases, the J end lost 0 bases, and 10 bases lay between the germline ends. The CDR3 is 15 residues long. The DNA for the CDR3 is TGTGCCAGCAGTGCGTATTTAAATAGCAATCAGCCCCAGCATTTT. Translation: CASSAYLNSNQPQHF. The full variable domain, with the rest looked up from reference TRBV2 and TRBJ1-5, is EPEVTQTPSHQVTQMGQEVILRCVPISNHLYFYWYRQILGQKVEFLVSFYNNEISEKSEIFDDQFSVERPDGSNFTLKIRSTKLEDSAMYFCASSAYLNSNQPQHFGDGTRLSIL.

This clonotype has only a few counts. The chain couples TRBV29-1 to TRBJ2-2; possible D gene TRBD1, 5 bases. CDR3 length equals 11 residues. The germline V gene encodes CDR1 SQVTM and CDR2 ANQGSEA. V lost 7 bases to trimming and J lost 3 bases, with 6 bases between them. In nucleotides, the CDR3 is TGCAGCGCCAGGGACACCGGGGAGCTGTTTTTT. Protein sequence: CSARDTGELFF.

Notes on this clonotype: The CDR3 end shows no conserved phenylalanine or tryptophan, and so a read error is likely. It is unclear where the CDR3 begins or ends on the DNA, so no DNA is shown, and the CDR3 is as TCRdb lists it. The chain recombines TRBV19 with TRBJ1-2; the DNA was not compared with TRBD1, the D call given in the table. Germline V gene sequence: CDR1 LNHDA, CDR2 SQIVND (reference sequence). With termini counted, the CDR3 has 8 amino acids. This CDR3 reads CASSISHR.

There are many counts of this clonotype. The rearrangement joins TRBV19 to TRBJ1-4, with 8 nucleotides matching TRBD1. The CDR3 extends over 16 amino acids. Trimming removed 5 bases from V and 1 base from J; junction bases left unmatched: 6. Germline V gene data show CDR1 as LNHDA and CDR2 as SQIVND (reference sequence). Written as DNA, the CDR3 is TGTGCCAGTAGTTTTGGACAGGGACGAACTAATGAAAAACTGTTTTTT. It is translated as CASSFGQGRTNEKLFF.

This chain connects TRBV2 to TRBJ1-5; 8 bases are a match to TRBD1. V gave up 6 bases and J gave up 6 bases; unmatched junction bases: 7. This CDR3 is 14 amino acids long. The germline V gene has CDR1 SNHLY and CDR2 FYNNEI. The CDR3 loop is CASRDREMGQPQHF. CDR3 coding DNA: TGTGCCAGCAGGGACAGGGAGATGGGTCAGCCCCAGCATTTT.

The chain recombines TRBV10-3 with TRBJ1-2, with TRBD1 matching over 7 bases. The CDR3 is 13 residues long. Germline lookup yields CDR1 ENHRY and CDR2 SYGVKD. J gave up 6 bases and V 4 bases, and 5 bases lay outside the gene matches. The DNA for the CDR3 is TGTGCCATCAGTGGTACAGGGGAGGATGGCTACACCTTC. Translating it yields CAISGTGEDGYTF.